This TCR beta chain was obtained from a study of T-cell reconstitution after alpha-beta-depleted transplantation in children. TCRbeta library preparation incorporated unique molecular identifiers. TCRdb ran MiXCR on the PCR reads and lists one entry per CDR3 protein. The sample has around 370,000 distinct CDR3 sequences, under 13% seen once; the top ten hold more than 2%. This clonotype was counted at least ten times. The CDR3 has 15 residues. Trimming shortened V by 2 bases and J by 5 bases, and 18 bases separated the two germline ends. Germline loops: CDR1 DFQATT, CDR2 SNEGSKA (reference sequence). J is TRBJ2-5 and V is TRBV20-1; D perhaps matches TRBD2 (6 bases). This sequence was found in a human donor who donated a stem cell graft to a child with acute lymphoblastic leukemia. Sequencing was performed on PBMCs from the stem cell graft donor, taken from the stem cell graft. CDR3 coding DNA: TGCAGTGCTAGAAATGGAGGGGAGGTCGGCGAGACCCAGTACTTC. Encoded protein: CSARNGGEVGETQYF.